These 15 T cell receptor beta chains were all obtained from the same sample, sequenced in a study of cytomegalovirus exposure and HLA in healthy donors. PCR primers comprised 60 Vbeta and 13 Jbeta primers. Some clones are missing from TCRdb's copy, which holds only in-frame ones; the method was immunoSEQ multiplex PCR. The data show about 32,000 clones, and the top ten clones hold approximately 4.8%. What was sequenced was PBMCs. The source of these receptors is a female donor in good health and CMV-seronegative.

The rearrangement uses TRBV6-6 and TRBJ2-5, with TRBD1 matching 7 bases. CDR3 length: 15 residues. J lost 5 bases, V lost 2 bases, and 8 bases had no gene match. Germline values: CDR1 MNHNY, CDR2 SVGAGI (reference sequence). This CDR3 reads CASSYHRGRAETQYF. The CDR3 nucleotides read TGTGCCAGCAGTTACCACAGGGGTCGGGCGGAGACCCAGTACTTC.

This chain links TRBV5-1 with TRBJ1-1; D unclear. CDR1 and CDR2 from the germline V gene are SGHRS and YFSETQ. The CDR3 runs 14 residues. V was cut by 0 bases and J by 0 bases, with 6 bases left in between. The CDR3 DNA reads TGCGCCAGCAGCTTGGCCGGGATGAACACTGAAGCTTTCTTT. Amino acid sequence: CASSLAGMNTEAFF.

J is TRBJ1-2 and V is TRBV5-4; D is uncertain. The germline V gene encodes CDR1 SGHNT and CDR2 YYREEE (reference sequence). The CDR3 loop spans 13 amino acids. V was clipped by 4 bases and J by 8 bases, with 15 bases between them. CDR3 region: CASSHLQAQGYTF. In DNA, the CDR3 is TGTGCCAGCAGCCACCTCCAGGCCCAAGGCTACACCTTC.

The chain uses TRBV10-3 and TRBJ1-2; TRBD1 agrees at 7 bases. The CDR3 sequence is 13 residues long. From germline, CDR1 is ENHRY and CDR2 SYGVKD. V lost 8 bases and J lost 6; bases outside the gene matches: 9. The CDR3 region has the DNA TGTGCCATCTTAAGACAGGGAGGCGATGGCTACACCTTC. This encodes CAILRQGGDGYTF.

This chain uses TRBV6-1 with TRBJ1-1; D is uncertain. Germline CDR1 and CDR2: MNHNS and SASEGT. The CDR3 is made up of 14 amino acids. V was shortened by 4 bases and J by 1 base, with 10 bases between the two germline ends. The CDR3, as DNA: TGTGCCAGCAGTGTTTGGGCGAAGAACACTGAAGCTTTCTTT. It codes for CASSVWAKNTEAFF.

The J gene is TRBJ1-2, the V gene TRBV28, with D possibly TRBD1 on 5 matching bases. The length of the CDR3 is 16 residues. V lost 5 bases to trimming and J lost 4 bases, with 20 bases between them. Germline V gene lookup returns CDR1 MDHEN and CDR2 SYDVKM. CDR3 sequence reads: CASSPVGTSKGYGYTF. For the CDR3, the DNA is TGTGCCAGCAGTCCAGTGGGGACTTCGAAGGGCTATGGCTACACCTTC.

The rearrangement joins TRBV2 to TRBJ2-2; 9 bases are a match to TRBD2. Per the germline V gene, CDR1 is SNHLY and CDR2 is FYNNEI. The CDR3 sequence is 17 residues long. V shed 6 bases and J 6 bases; nucleotides not matched to a gene: 14. The CDR3 nucleotides are TGTGCCAGCAGCCACCCCACTAGCGGGTGGGTTGCCGGGGAGCTGTTTTTT. Its protein product is CASSHPTSGWVAGELFF.

This chain joins TRBV28 and TRBJ1-6; 7 positions agree with TRBD1. The ends lost 8 bases at V and 6 bases at J; junction bases unmatched: 4. In germline, CDR1 is MDHEN, CDR2 SYDVKM. This CDR3 has 13 amino acids. The DNA for the CDR3 is TGTGCCAGCTCCGGGACAGCTAATTCACCCCTCCACTTT. Amino acids: CASSGTANSPLHF.

For the CDR3, the DNA is TGCGCCAGCAGCCATTTCGGGACAGGGAACACCGGGGAGCTGTTTTTT. It specifies CASSHFGTGNTGELFF. The chain recombines TRBV4-3 with TRBJ2-2, with 8 bases aligning to TRBD1. V shed 3 bases and J 1 base; nucleotides not matched to a gene: 4. The CDR3 has 16 residues. The germline V gene encodes CDR1 LGHNA and CDR2 YSLEER.

This chain links TRBV7-8 with TRBJ2-7; D remains unclear. Germline-derived CDR1 and CDR2 are SGHVS and FQNEAQ. This CDR3 region has 12 residues. V dropped 1 base and J dropped 2 bases, with 3 bases sitting between them. This chain's CDR3 is CASSLGAYEQYF. DNA for the CDR3: TGTGCCAGCAGCTTAGGAGCCTACGAGCAGTACTTC.

The rearrangement joins TRBV7-9 to TRBJ1-1; 7 bases map to TRBD1. This CDR3 has 16 amino acids. Germline V gives CDR1 SEHNR, CDR2 FQNEAQ (reference sequence). V dropped 3 bases and J dropped 4; count of bases not matched to a gene: 11. DNA for the CDR3: TGTGCCAGCAGCTTGGGTCAGGGGGTTAAAAGCACTGAAGCTTTCTTT. Amino acid sequence: CASSLGQGVKSTEAFF.

The J gene is TRBJ1-5, the V gene TRBV6-5; 8 nucleotides match TRBD1. CDR3 length: 15 residues. J gave up 6 bases and V 0 bases, and 4 bases lay outside the gene matches. Germline loops: CDR1 MNHEY, CDR2 SVGAGI. The CDR3 bases are TGTGCCAGCAGTTACTCAACAGGGGGGGGTCAGCCCCAGCATTTT. Translation gives CASSYSTGGGQPQHF.

V and J are TRBV7-2 and TRBJ2-2; 9 nucleotides agree with TRBD1. The J segment lost 0 bases and the V segment lost 5 bases, leaving 1 base of the junction unmatched. The CDR3 runs 15 residues. Per the germline V gene, CDR1 is SGHTA and CDR2 is FQGNSA. CDR3 sequence reads: CASSTGGSNTGELFF. CDR3 sequence (DNA): TGTGCCAGCAGCACAGGGGGCTCGAACACCGGGGAGCTGTTTTTT.

V usage is TRBV7-9 and J usage is TRBJ1-2; tentatively, D is TRBD1 (5 bases). The V end was cut by 5 bases, the J end by 1 base, with 11 bases between. Germline V CDR1 and CDR2: SEHNR, FQNEAQ (reference sequence). CDR3 length equals 14 residues. CDR3 amino acids: CASSRTTDNYGYTF. The CDR3 nucleotides are TGTGCCAGCAGCCGAACGACAGATAACTATGGCTACACCTTC.

CDR3 amino acids: CASSRKGGDQPQHF. The CDR3 DNA follows: TGTGCCAGTAGTAGAAAAGGGGGTGATCAGCCCCAGCATTTT. The chain couples TRBV19 to TRBJ1-5, with D possibly TRBD1 on 6 matching bases. This CDR3 comprises 14 residues. Per the germline V gene, CDR1 is LNHDA and CDR2 is SQIVND (reference sequence). Between the trimmed V and J ends, which lost 4 bases and 5 bases, there was a span of 12 bases.